This T cell receptor beta chain was documented in a study of radiation and T cells in renal cell carcinoma. The treatment is: treatment-naive control, cytoreductive nephrectomy. Treatment-naive patients without radiation supplied the control tumors at nephrectomy. This clone has more than one count but fewer than ten. Some clones are missing from TCRdb's copy, which holds only in-frame ones; the method was immunoSEQ multiplex PCR. The table has thousands of clones, about 61% seen once. Germline V gene data show CDR1 as SGHVS and CDR2 as FQNEAQ. Trimming took 1 base from V and 4 from J, leaving 13 bases between them. This CDR3 spans 15 amino acids.

The sequence was obtained from a man aged 55 to 70 with renal cell carcinoma. This specimen consisted of tumor tissue, obtained from a patient whose treatment was nephrectomy without radiotherapy. The rearrangement joins TRBV7-8 to TRBJ1-2; D perhaps matches TRBD1 (6 bases). CDR3 loop: CASSLEGQLFYGYTF. In nucleotides, the CDR3 is TGTGCCAGCAGCTTAGAAGGACAGCTATTCTATGGCTACACCTTC.